The 3 T cell receptor beta chains in this list originate from one sample, sequenced in a study of blood T cell repertoires in COVID-19. Sequenced by immunoSEQ multiplex PCR; TCRdb stores in-frame clones only, minus some. The sample contains approximately 200,000 clones, approximately 89% of which appear only once. Input material: peripheral blood. Receptors were obtained from a woman under 40 with acute or convalescent COVID-19.

This chain links TRBV5-1 with TRBJ2-1; 7 bases are shared with TRBD2. Germline assignment: CDR1 SGHRS and CDR2 YFSETQ. V dropped 0 bases and J dropped 15; count of bases not matched to a gene: 9. CDR3 length equals 13 residues. Written as DNA, the CDR3 is TGCGCCAGCAGCTTGGAGACGCGGGAGATTCGGTTCTTC. Encoded protein: CASSLETREIRFF. The full variable domain, completed using reference TRBV5-1 and TRBJ2-1, is KAGVTQTPRYLIKTRGQQVTLSCSPISGHRSVSWYQQTPGQGLQFLFEYFSETQRNKGNFPGRFSGRQFSNSRSEMNVSTLELGDSALYLCASSLETREIRFFGPGTRLTVL.

J is TRBJ1-3 and V is TRBV6-6; D is undetermined. The V gene's germline CDR1 is MNHNY and CDR2 SVGAGI (reference sequence). This CDR3 has 15 amino acids. V gave up 7 bases and J gave up 0 bases, with 13 bases separating them. CDR3 nucleotide sequence: TGTGCCAGCAAGTTCGCCGGAGGCTCTGGAAACACCATATATTTT. This encodes CASKFAGGSGNTIYF.

This rearrangement joins TRBV6-6 to TRBJ1-5, with D uncertain. CDR1 is MNHNY and CDR2 is SVGAGI in the germline V gene (reference sequence). The CDR3 covers 11 residues. Trimming pared 6 bases from V and 9 bases from J, leaving 9 bases between. The CDR3 spells CASRLTGPQHF. The DNA of the CDR3 is TGTGCCAGCAGGCTCACCGGGCCCCAGCATTTT.